This TCR beta chain stems from a study of human T cells and chemical hapten exposure. The CDR3 consists of 14 residues. Germline V gives CDR1 SQVTM, CDR2 ANQGSEA. V was pared by 2 bases and J by 3 bases, with 11 bases between. This clonotype was counted a few times. Specified time point: patch test 3, about 24 weeks after DPC sensitization. Treatment of the sample: therapeutic diphenylcyclopropenone sensitization with weekly scalp DPC. Unfractionated whole blood yielded total RNA. TCRdb re-analysed the RACE reads in MiXCR, keeping a single row per CDR3 protein. The data contain 100,000 to 150,000 distinct CDR3 sequences, approximately 10% of them seen just once; the ten biggest clones take up under 2.5%.

The J gene is TRBJ1-3, the V gene TRBV29-1; no definite D call. The source is a woman between 45 and 60 years old with alopecia areata. Some clones in this sample may be carry-over from other donors' samples. Material: whole blood, obtained in connection with sensitization to the hapten diphenylcyclopropenone (DPC). CDR3 nucleotide sequence: TGCAGCGTTGAATTGGGAGAGGTTGGAAACACCATATATTTT. This gives the protein CSVELGEVGNTIYF.